This TCR beta chain appears in the sequencing data of a study of T cell responses to AZD1222 COVID-19 vaccine. Clones were sequenced by immunoSEQ multiplex PCR, and TCRdb holds only the in-frame ones, with some missing. Of about 48,000 clones in the sample, about 89% were seen once. The germline V gene has CDR1 SEHNR and CDR2 FQNEAQ (reference sequence). V was shortened by 4 bases and J by 4 bases, with 5 bases between the two germline ends. CDR3 length equals 12 residues. The sequenced sample was peripheral blood, obtained 28 days after the second AZD1222 dose. The rearrangement uses TRBV7-9 and TRBJ1-5, with D unclear. The sequence was collected from an adult who received the AZD1222 COVID-19 vaccine. Written as DNA, the CDR3 is TGTGCCAGCAGCTCCGGGAATCAGCCCCAGCATTTT. It is translated as CASSSGNQPQHF.